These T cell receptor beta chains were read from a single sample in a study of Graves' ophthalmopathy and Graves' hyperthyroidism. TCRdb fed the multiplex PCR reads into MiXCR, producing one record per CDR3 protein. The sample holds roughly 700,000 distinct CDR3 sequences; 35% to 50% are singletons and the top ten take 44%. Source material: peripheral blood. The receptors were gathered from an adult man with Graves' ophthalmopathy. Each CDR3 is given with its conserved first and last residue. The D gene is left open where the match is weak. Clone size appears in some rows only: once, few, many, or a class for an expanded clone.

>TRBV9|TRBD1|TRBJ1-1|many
CASSAQGVNTEAFF
TGTGCCAGCAGTGCACAGGGGGTGAACACTGAAGCTTTCTTT
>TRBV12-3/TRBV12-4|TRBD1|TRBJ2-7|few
CASSFSPPGQPYEQYF
TGTGCCAGCAGTTTCTCCCCTCCGGGACAGCCCTACGAGCAGTACTTC
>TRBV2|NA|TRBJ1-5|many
CASLSFDTNQPQHF
TGTGCCAGCCTCAGCTTCGACACAAATCAGCCCCAGCATTTT
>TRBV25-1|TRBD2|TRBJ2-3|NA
CASTPTSGSTDTQYF
TGTGCCAGCACCCCGACTAGCGGGAGCACAGATACGCAGTATTTT
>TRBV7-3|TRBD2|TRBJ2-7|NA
CASSRLAGGQPGGEQYF
TGTGCCAGCAGTAGACTAGCGGGAGGCCAACCGGGTGGGGAGCAGTACTTC
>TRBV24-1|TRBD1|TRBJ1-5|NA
CATSATGTGSQPQHF
TGTGCCACCAGTGCAACCGGGACAGGGAGCCAGCCCCAGCATTTT
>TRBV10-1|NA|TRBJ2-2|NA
CASSEGEGEDRPGELFF
TGCGCCAGCAGTGAGGGTGAGGGGGAGGATCGTCCCGGGGAGCTGTTTTTT
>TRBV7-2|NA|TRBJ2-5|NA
CASSVGGGLETQYF
TGTGCCAGCAGCGTCGGGGGAGGTCTAGAGACCCAGTACTTC
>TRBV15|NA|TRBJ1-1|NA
CATSTGQMNTEAFF
TGTGCCACCAGCACTGGACAGATGAACACTGAAGCTTTCTTT
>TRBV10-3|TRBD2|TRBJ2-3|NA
CATTTSGDSTDTQYF
TGTGCCACCACGACTAGCGGGGACAGCACAGATACGCAGTATTTT
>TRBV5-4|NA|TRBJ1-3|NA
CASSLAGGLGNTIYF
TGTGCCAGCAGCTTGGCCGGGGGTTTGGGAAACACCATATATTTT
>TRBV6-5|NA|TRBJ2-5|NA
CASRAPGPRRETQYF
TGTGCCAGCAGGGCCCCGGGACCCCGTCGGGAGACCCAGTACTTC
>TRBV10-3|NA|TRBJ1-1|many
CASILAENTEAFF
TGTGCCAGCATCTTGGCAGAGAACACTGAAGCTTTCTTT
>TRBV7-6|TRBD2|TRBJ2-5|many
CASSLGVASGQETQYF
TGTGCCAGCAGCTTGGGGGTCGCTAGCGGGCAAGAGACCCAGTACTTC
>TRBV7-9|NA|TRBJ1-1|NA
CASSQEITGTDTEAFF
TGTGCCAGCAGCCAAGAGATTACAGGGACGGACACTGAAGCTTTCTTT
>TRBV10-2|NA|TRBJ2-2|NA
CASSTAELFF
TGTGCCAGCAGTACCGCTGAGCTGTTTTTT
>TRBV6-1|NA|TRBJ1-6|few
CASSELKNSPLHF
TGTGCCAGCAGTGAATTGAAGAATTCACCCCTCCACTTT
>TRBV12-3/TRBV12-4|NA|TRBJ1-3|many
CASSRAYGGGGNTIYF
TGTGCCAGCAGCCGAGCTTATGGGGGCGGTGGAAACACCATATATTTT
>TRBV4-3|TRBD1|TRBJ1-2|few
CASSQQTTGASGYTF
TGCGCCAGCAGCCAACAGACGACAGGGGCCAGTGGCTACACCTTC
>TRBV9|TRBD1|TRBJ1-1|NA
CASSVEDRVRSSTEAFF
TGTGCCAGCAGCGTAGAGGACAGGGTAAGATCGAGCACTGAAGCTTTCTTT
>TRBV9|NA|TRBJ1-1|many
CASSVKDDAEAFF
TGTGCCAGCAGCGTAAAGGACGATGCTGAAGCTTTCTTT
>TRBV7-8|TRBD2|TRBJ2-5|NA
CASSNSGGAGETQYF
TGCGCCAGCAGCAATAGCGGGGGGGCCGGGGAGACCCAGTACTTC
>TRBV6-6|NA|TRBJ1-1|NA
CASSYREREAFF
TGTGCCAGCAGTTACAGAGAGAGAGAAGCTTTCTTT
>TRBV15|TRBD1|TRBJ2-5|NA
CATSRDRTGVGETQYF
TGTGCCACCAGCAGAGATCGAACAGGGGTGGGAGAGACCCAGTACTTC
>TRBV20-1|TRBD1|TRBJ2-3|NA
CSARDRGADTQYF
TGCAGTGCTAGGGACAGGGGGGCAGATACGCAGTATTTT
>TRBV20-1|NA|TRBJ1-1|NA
CSAARPGNTEAFF
TGCAGTGCGGCGAGACCGGGGAACACTGAAGCTTTCTTT
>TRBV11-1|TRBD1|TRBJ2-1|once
CASSRPGQNYNEQFF
TGTGCCAGCAGCAGGCCGGGACAGAACTACAATGAGCAGTTCTTC
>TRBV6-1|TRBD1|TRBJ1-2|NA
CASSEATGVGGYTF
TGTGCCAGCAGTGAAGCAACAGGGGTAGGTGGCTACACCTTC
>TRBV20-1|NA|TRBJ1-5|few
CSTKDSFALNQPQHF
TGCAGCACAAAGGACAGTTTCGCGCTAAATCAGCCCCAGCATTTT
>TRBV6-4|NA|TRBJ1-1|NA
CASKGSPEAFF
TGTGCCAGCAAGGGTTCACCCGAAGCTTTCTTT
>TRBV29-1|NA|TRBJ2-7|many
CSVEFPSYEQYF
TGCAGCGTTGAATTTCCTTCCTACGAGCAGTACTTC
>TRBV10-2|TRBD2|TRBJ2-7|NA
CATQRGPTYEQYF
TGTGCCACCCAGCGGGGGCCCACCTACGAGCAGTACTTC
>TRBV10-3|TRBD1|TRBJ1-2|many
CAISRQGGLEAYGYTF
TGTGCCATCAGTCGACAGGGTGGGCTGGAGGCGTATGGCTACACCTTC
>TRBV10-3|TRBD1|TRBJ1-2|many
CATGTGPNYGYTF
TGTGCCACCGGGACAGGACCCAACTATGGCTACACCTTC
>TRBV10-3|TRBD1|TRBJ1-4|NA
CAIREGGNEKLFF
TGTGCCATCAGGGAAGGGGGCAATGAAAAACTGTTTTTT
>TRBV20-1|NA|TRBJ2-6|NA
CSAVQGGSGANVLTF
TGCAGTGCTGTACAGGGGGGGTCTGGGGCCAACGTCCTGACTTTC
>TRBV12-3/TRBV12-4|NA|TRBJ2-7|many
CASKGDSYEQYF
TGTGCCAGCAAGGGTGATTCCTACGAGCAGTACTTC
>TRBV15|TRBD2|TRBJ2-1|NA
CATSRELAGLNNEQFF
TGTGCCACCAGCAGAGAACTAGCGGGACTCAACAATGAGCAGTTCTTC